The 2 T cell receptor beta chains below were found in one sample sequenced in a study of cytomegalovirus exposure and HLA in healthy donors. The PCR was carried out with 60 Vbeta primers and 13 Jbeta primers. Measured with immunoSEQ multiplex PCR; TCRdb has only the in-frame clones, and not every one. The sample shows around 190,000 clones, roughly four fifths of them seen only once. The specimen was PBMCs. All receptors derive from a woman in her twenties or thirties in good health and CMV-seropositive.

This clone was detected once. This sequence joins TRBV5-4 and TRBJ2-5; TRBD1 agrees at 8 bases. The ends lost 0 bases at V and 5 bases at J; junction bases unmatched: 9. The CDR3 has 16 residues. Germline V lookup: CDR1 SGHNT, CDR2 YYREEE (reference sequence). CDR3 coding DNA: TGTGCCAGCAGCTTGGGGATGGGACAGGTAGGGGAGACCCAGTACTTC. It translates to CASSLGMGQVGETQYF.

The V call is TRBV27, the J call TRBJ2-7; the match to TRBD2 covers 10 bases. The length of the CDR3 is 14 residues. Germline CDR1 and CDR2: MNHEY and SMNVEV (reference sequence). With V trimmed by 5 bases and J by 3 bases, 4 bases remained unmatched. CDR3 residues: CASSAGLAVYEQYF. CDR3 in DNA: TGTGCCAGCAGTGCCGGACTAGCGGTCTACGAGCAGTACTTC.